This T cell receptor (beta chain) was sequenced during a study of response to subunit inactivated influenza vaccine. General observations from the study: Authors proposed each seasonal influenza vaccination draws in few new T cells.

The CDR3 extends over 15 amino acids. Unmatched junction bases numbered 8, after V lost 8 bases and J lost 2 bases. TCRdb recomputed calls from the RT-PCR reads with MiXCR, one row per CDR3 protein. The profile shows about 570,000 distinct CDR3 sequences, 10% to 15% of them singletons. Worth noting for this clonotype: Antigen: not known.

This TCR derives from a man aged 45 to 65 who received an inactivated influenza vaccine. The chain joins TRBV12-3 or TRBV12-4 to TRBJ2-7; 11 nucleotides agree with TRBD1. The sample consisted of PBMCs from blood, taken on the day of vaccination. The CDR3 region is CASATSGQGAYEQYF. In DNA, the CDR3 is TGTGCCAGCGCCACCTCGGGACAGGGGGCCTACGAGCAGTACTTC.